This T cell receptor (beta chain) was retrieved from a study of T cell responses to AZD1222 COVID-19 vaccine. Notes on the study in general: Spike-wide vaccine-associated CD4 TCRs dominated at 160-218 and 743-854.

As to this clone: Its antigen is not known.

This table comes from immunoSEQ multiplex PCR, and its TCRdb copy is limited to in-frame clones, with some not included. The top ten clones hold 9.5% to 13% of a sample with 86,000 or so clones, 85% to 95% of them seen once. There are 12 residues in the CDR3. Per germline, CDR1 SGHNT and CDR2 YYREEE (reference sequence). V lost 0 bases and J lost 3, with 3 bases in between. The sequence was collected from an adult who received the AZD1222 COVID-19 vaccine. Here the sequenced sample was peripheral blood, taken 28 days after the second AZD1222 dose. The genes are TRBV5-4 and TRBJ1-2; D gene unclear. The CDR3 sequence: CASSLEDYGYTF. As DNA, the CDR3 is TGTGCCAGCAGCTTGGAGGACTATGGCTACACCTTC.